Below are 25 T cell receptor beta chains sequenced from a single sample in a study of T cell clones after liver transplantation. The repertoire was sequenced with immunoSEQ multiplex PCR; TCRdb's copy has only in-frame clones and lacks some. The repertoire holds about 120,000 clones, with 75% to 95% as singletons. This specimen consisted of CD4+ T cells from blood, obtained 12 months after liver transplant. The receptors here all came from a human patient who received a liver transplant. Some of these T cells may belong to the graft donor.

V gene TRBV4-3 combines with J gene TRBJ2-7; TRBD2 might be the D (6 bases). V was shortened by 0 bases and J by 4 bases, with 19 bases between the two germline ends. In germline, CDR1 is LGHNA, CDR2 YSLEER. The CDR3 covers 17 residues. CDR3 residues: CASSQELGLTEIYEQYF. In DNA form, the CDR3 reads TGCGCCAGCAGCCAAGAACTGGGACTGACTGAGATTTACGAGCAGTACTTC.

V is TRBV28 and J is TRBJ2-5; a possible D gene is TRBD1 (5 bases). CDR3 length: 13 amino acids. Trimming took 7 bases from V and 4 from J, leaving 13 bases between them. Germline V gene data show CDR1 as MDHEN and CDR2 as SYDVKM. As DNA, the CDR3 is TGTGCCAGCACTGGGGCCACGAGAGAGACCCAGTACTTC. It specifies CASTGATRETQYF. The full variable domain, in which reference TRBV28 and TRBJ2-5 provide the parts outside the CDR3, is DVKVTQSSRYLVKRTGEKVFLECVQDMDHENMFWYRQDPGLGLRLIYFSYDVKMKEKGDIPEGYSVSREKKERFSLILESASTNQTSMYLCASTGATRETQYFGPGTRLLVL.

The genes are TRBV6-1 and TRBJ2-7; 9 nucleotides line up with TRBD2. Per the germline V gene, CDR1 is MNHNS and CDR2 is SASEGT. The CDR3 is 13 amino acids. V lost 10 bases and J lost 3; bases outside the gene matches: 7. The CDR3 here is CATGTSSNYEQYF. The CDR3 DNA reads as TGTGCCACCGGGACTAGCAGTAACTACGAGCAGTACTTC.

The table lists this clone with a count of one. The chain links TRBV4-2 to TRBJ2-5; 7 bases fit TRBD2. Trimming at V came to 0 bases and at J to 2 bases, leaving 15 bases not matched to a gene. The CDR3 is made up of 19 amino acids. CDR1 is LGHNA, CDR2 YNFKEQ, per germline. Written as DNA, the CDR3 is TGTGCCAGCAGCCAAGAACCCCCCGGATCGACAGCGGGACAAGAGACCCAGTACTTC. This gives the protein CASSQEPPGSTAGQETQYF.

The chain carries TRBV5-1 and TRBJ2-3; 7 bases are a match to TRBD1. Germline trimming cut 0 bases from V and 3 bases from J; bases unmatched to any gene: 7. CDR1 and CDR2 (germline): SGHRS, YFSETQ. CDR3 length: 16 amino acids. Here the CDR3 DNA reads TGCGCCAGCAGCTTGGGCACAGGGGTAGTGACAGATACGCAGTATTTT. Translation: CASSLGTGVVTDTQYF.

The rearrangement joins TRBV6-5 to TRBJ2-1; TRBD2 agrees at 13 bases. CDR3 size: 15 residues. The ends lost 8 bases at V and 7 bases at J; junction bases unmatched: 8. The germline CDR1 and CDR2 sequences are MNHEY and SVGAGI. In DNA, the CDR3 is TGTGCCAGCGGAAGACTAGCGGGAGGTCGGAATGAGCAGTTCTTC. Translation: CASGRLAGGRNEQFF.

This chain connects TRBV10-2 to TRBJ1-4; 7 bases align to TRBD1. This CDR3 has 14 residues. The junction had 4 bases not matched to a gene; V was cut back by 2 bases and J by 7 bases. Germline CDR1 reads WSHSY; CDR2 reads SAAADI. The CDR3: CASSEDRVPEKLFF. Here the CDR3 DNA reads TGCGCCAGCAGTGAGGACAGGGTCCCTGAAAAACTGTTTTTT.

The rearrangement uses TRBV27 and TRBJ1-1, with a possible D match to TRBD1 (5 bases). Germline V CDR1 and CDR2: MNHEY, SMNVEV (reference sequence). With 5 bases removed from V and 0 bases from J, the gap between germline ends came to 16 bases. The length of the CDR3 is 16 residues. Written as DNA, the CDR3 is TGTGCCAGCAGTACCTATTCCGGGACCATGAACACTGAAGCTTTCTTT. Protein sequence: CASSTYSGTMNTEAFF.

The rearrangement joins TRBV18 to TRBJ1-3, with a tentative D call TRBD1 (6 bases). Trimming removed 6 bases from V and 0 bases from J, with 15 bases in between. Per the germline V gene, CDR1 is KGHSH and CDR2 is LQKENI. The CDR3 runs to 16 residues. The CDR3 sequence: CASSAETGLSGNTIYF. As DNA, the CDR3 is TGTGCCAGCTCTGCGGAGACAGGCCTCTCTGGAAACACCATATATTTT.

CDR3 residues: CASSFQETQYF. The CDR3 DNA reads as TGTGCCAGCAGCTTCCAAGAGACCCAGTACTTC. V is TRBV7-6 and J is TRBJ2-5; D gene unclear. Between the trimmed V and J ends, which lost 3 bases and 1 base, there was a span of 0 bases. In germline, CDR1 is SGHVS, CDR2 FNYEAQ. The CDR3 length is 11 residues.

The rearrangement links TRBV6-4 to TRBJ2-2; no firm D call. The V end was cut by 4 bases, the J end by 4 bases, with 13 bases between. This CDR3 region has 15 residues. The germline CDR1 and CDR2 sequences are MRHNA and SNTAGT. CDR3 in amino acids: CASSASRIGTGELFF. Here the CDR3 DNA reads TGTGCCAGCAGTGCTTCCCGTATAGGCACCGGGGAGCTGTTTTTT.

The CDR3 nucleotides read TGCGCCAGCAGCCCTGTAGCGGGGAACCTTGAGCAGTACTTC. It is translated as CASSPVAGNLEQYF. This chain connects TRBV5-1 to TRBJ2-7, with 8 bases identical to TRBD2. The trim removed 4 bases at V and 7 bases at J, leaving 10 bases unmatched. CDR1 is SGHRS, CDR2 YFSETQ, per germline. The CDR3 sequence is 14 residues long.

The chain uses TRBV7-8 and TRBJ1-4; D gene ambiguous. This CDR3 is built from 15 residues. Germline-derived CDR1 and CDR2 are SGHVS and FQNEAQ. The V and J ends lost 1 base and 10 bases respectively, with 16 bases between them. CDR3 sequence: CASSLVGLGLGKLFF. The CDR3 DNA follows: TGTGCCAGCAGCTTAGTTGGGCTAGGGCTAGGAAAACTGTTTTTT.

The chain carries TRBV6-1 and TRBJ2-7; D gene unclear. Germline assignment: CDR1 MNHNS and CDR2 SASEGT. The CDR3 is made up of 15 amino acids. V was trimmed by 2 bases and J by 0 bases, leaving 11 bases between them. In DNA form, the CDR3 reads TGTGCCAGCAGTGAAACGCATGCCGCCTCCTACGAGCAGTACTTC. As protein: CASSETHAASYEQYF.

The chain links TRBV5-4 to TRBJ2-1; no reliable D call. The germline gives CDR1 SGHNT, CDR2 YYREEE (reference sequence). The CDR3 contains 15 residues. Trimming took 3 bases from V and 5 from J, leaving 15 bases between them. CDR3 residues: CASSWPRADDNEQFF. The CDR3 nucleotides read TGTGCCAGCAGCTGGCCTAGGGCGGACGACAATGAGCAGTTCTTC.

The V gene is TRBV18, the J gene TRBJ2-5; the match to TRBD2 covers 7 bases. This CDR3 contains 16 residues. V dropped 3 bases and J dropped 2; count of bases not matched to a gene: 9. CDR1 and CDR2 (germline): KGHSH, LQKENI. Here the CDR3 DNA reads TGTGCCAGCTCACCCCAAAGCGGGGACGTTCAAGAGACCCAGTACTTC. As protein: CASSPQSGDVQETQYF.

This clone was found once. The chain uses TRBV21-1 and TRBJ2-5; no check of the table's D call, TRBD1, against the DNA was made. TRBV21-1 is a documented pseudogene. The CDR3 loop spans 16 amino acids. The CDR3 here is CASSKASRQTRETQYF. DNA of the CDR3: TGTGCCAGCAGCAAAGCATCCAGACAAACCCGAGAGACCCAGTACTTC.

The V call is TRBV7-2, the J call TRBJ1-2; TRBD1 matches 10 bases. This CDR3 comprises 14 residues. Looked up from germline, CDR1 is SGHTA and CDR2 is FQGNSA. V gave up 5 bases and J gave up 3 bases; unmatched junction bases: 3. The CDR3 is CASSTTGGYYGYTF. The CDR3 nucleotides are TGTGCCAGCAGCACGACAGGGGGCTACTATGGCTACACCTTC.

V gene TRBV6-1 combines with J gene TRBJ2-3, with D hard to call. The CDR3 has 15 residues. Germline CDR1 reads MNHNS; CDR2 reads SASEGT. The V and J ends lost 0 bases and 4 bases respectively, with 11 bases between them. CDR3 region: CASSEASSMADTQYF. Written as DNA, the CDR3 is TGTGCCAGCAGTGAAGCCAGCAGTATGGCAGATACGCAGTATTTT.

The chain has TRBV29-1 and TRBJ2-7; D uncertain. CDR1 and CDR2 (germline): SQVTM, ANQGSEA. Trimming cost V 3 bases and J 9 bases, with 15 bases left between them. This CDR3 contains 12 residues. CDR3 amino acids: CSVDWASHWQYF. CDR3 sequence (DNA): TGCAGCGTTGATTGGGCCAGCCATTGGCAGTACTTC.

The rearrangement joins TRBV5-1 to TRBJ2-7; the match to TRBD2 covers 9 bases. CDR1 is SGHRS and CDR2 is YFSETQ in the germline V gene. The CDR3 covers 14 residues. J was trimmed by 6 bases and V by 4 bases; bases with no gene match: 8. The CDR3 protein is CASSPGLAAAEQYF. Written as DNA, the CDR3 is TGCGCCAGCAGCCCGGGACTAGCTGCCGCCGAGCAGTACTTC. The full variable domain, with the rest looked up from reference TRBV5-1 and TRBJ2-7, is KAGVTQTPRYLIKTRGQQVTLSCSPISGHRSVSWYQQTPGQGLQFLFEYFSETQRNKGNFPGRFSGRQFSNSRSEMNVSTLELGDSALYLCASSPGLAAAEQYFGPGTRLTVT.

This chain connects TRBV12-5 to TRBJ2-7, with TRBD2 matching over 8 bases. This CDR3 is built from 14 residues. With 9 bases clipped from V and 2 bases from J, the junction kept 9 bases outside the gene matches. Germline assignment: CDR1 LGHNT and CDR2 FRNRAP. CDR3 region: CARTTSGRPYEQYF. DNA of the CDR3: TGTGCTAGAACCACTAGCGGACGGCCCTACGAGCAGTACTTC.

V and J are TRBV7-2 and TRBJ2-1, with 7 bases fitting TRBD1. Germline V CDR1 and CDR2: SGHTA, FQGNSA. This CDR3 spans 15 amino acids. After removal of 5 bases from V and 5 bases from J, the junction contained 9 bases not matched to a gene. The CDR3 is CASSPGQVGNNEQFF. The CDR3 DNA follows: TGTGCCAGCAGCCCCGGACAGGTCGGGAACAATGAGCAGTTCTTC.

The rearrangement links TRBV6-5 to TRBJ2-7; TRBD2 agrees at 7 bases. The V segment lost 10 bases and the J segment 1 base; nucleotides outside the gene matches: 10. CDR3 length: 14 residues. CDR1 and CDR2 (germline): MNHEY, SVGAGI. CDR3 sequence reads: CATFAGTTSYEQYF. The CDR3 bases are TGTGCCACCTTTGCGGGGACTACGTCCTACGAGCAGTACTTC.

J is TRBJ2-5 and V is TRBV11-3; the D is unclear. The CDR3 has 13 residues. Germline V gene sequence: CDR1 SGHNT, CDR2 YENEEA. V was shortened by 7 bases and J by 4 bases, with 13 bases between the two germline ends. CDR3 region: CASTLLGAETQYF. The CDR3 region has the DNA TGTGCCAGCACCCTACTCGGCGCAGAGACCCAGTACTTC.